The 18 T cell receptor beta chains in this list originate from one sample, sequenced in a study of blood T cell repertoires in COVID-19. Some clones are missing from TCRdb's copy, which holds only in-frame ones; the method was immunoSEQ multiplex PCR. Of about 160,000 clones listed, roughly 80% are singletons. The sequencing sample was made of PBMCs or T cells enriched from blood (not recorded which). The receptors come from a woman between 40 and 50 years old with acute COVID-19.

The chain joins TRBV4-1 to TRBJ2-1, with TRBD1 matching 8 bases. Unmatched junction bases numbered 7, after V lost 1 base and J lost 8 bases. CDR3 length: 15 residues. In germline, CDR1 is MGHRA, CDR2 YSYEKL. The CDR3 loop is CASSQGDRGYDEQFF. The CDR3 nucleotides read TGCGCCAGCAGCCAAGGTGACAGGGGATACGATGAGCAGTTCTTC.

V and J are TRBV4-2 and TRBJ2-1; perhaps TRBD1 as D (6 bases). This CDR3 comprises 15 residues. The germline gives CDR1 LGHNA, CDR2 YNFKEQ. The V end lost 0 bases, the J end lost 13 bases, and 19 bases lay between the germline ends. The CDR3 DNA reads TGTGCCAGCAGCCAAGAGGGGGCCGCAGGACTTAAACAGTTCTTC. Translated: CASSQEGAAGLKQFF.

This chain links TRBV11-2 with TRBJ1-6, with 8 bases matching TRBD1. This CDR3 has 15 amino acids. J gave up 7 bases and V 5 bases, and 7 bases lay outside the gene matches. Germline-derived CDR1 and CDR2 are SGHAT and FQNNGV. DNA of the CDR3: TGTGCCAGCAGCCCACGGGACAGGAGAAATTCACCCCTCCACTTT. This translates into CASSPRDRRNSPLHF.

The chain recombines TRBV3-1 (or the pseudogene TRBV3-2) with TRBJ1-1; D remains unclear. CDR3 length: 13 amino acids. Germline lookup yields CDR1 LGHDT and CDR2 YNNKEL (reference sequence). V lost 0 bases, J lost 7 bases, and 9 bases lay in between. The CDR3 reads CASSQERFGEAFF. The CDR3 bases are TGTGCCAGCAGCCAAGAGCGGTTCGGTGAAGCTTTCTTT.

The chain links TRBV11-3 to TRBJ2-3, with 10 bases that match TRBD1. CDR3 length: 16 amino acids. V lost 5 bases to trimming and J lost 1 base; unmatched junction nucleotides: 6. Germline CDR1 reads SGHNT; CDR2 reads YENEEA. The CDR3 loop reads CASSTGQGRGTDTQYF. The CDR3 nucleotides are TGTGCCAGCAGCACGGGACAGGGGAGGGGCACAGATACGCAGTATTTT.

V usage is TRBV11-2 and J usage is TRBJ1-5; TRBD1 agrees at 12 bases. The junction had 3 bases not matched to a gene; V was cut back by 1 base and J by 5 bases. Germline V gene sequence: CDR1 SGHAT, CDR2 FQNNGV. The CDR3 is 16 residues long. The CDR3 nucleotides are TGTGCCAGCAGCTTAGGGGACAGGGGGCCTCATCAGCCCCAGCATTTT. Residues: CASSLGDRGPHQPQHF.

The V call is TRBV15, the J call TRBJ2-7; 7 nucleotides line up with TRBD1. The CDR3 contains 15 residues. Germline CDR1 and CDR2: LNHNV and YYDKDF (reference sequence). V trimming: 0 bases; J trimming: 5 bases; junction bases outside the gene matches: 7. CDR3 residues: CATSRDQTGPNEQYV. The CDR3 DNA sequence: TGTGCCACCAGCAGAGATCAGACAGGGCCTAACGAGCAGTACGTC.

V is TRBV19 and J is TRBJ2-1, with 7 bases lining up with TRBD2. CDR1 and CDR2 from the germline V gene are LNHDA and SQIVND (reference sequence). V trimming: 3 bases; J trimming: 4 bases; junction bases outside the gene matches: 6. This CDR3 is 15 amino acids long. The CDR3 is CASSIAGVPYNEQFF. CDR3 DNA sequence: TGTGCCAGTAGTATCGCGGGAGTACCTTACAATGAGCAGTTCTTC.

J is TRBJ2-1 and V is TRBV13; TRBD2 might be the D (5 bases). Germline V gene lookup returns CDR1 PRHDT and CDR2 FYEKMQ (reference sequence). CDR3 length: 13 amino acids. The V and J ends lost 5 bases and 7 bases respectively, with 12 bases between them. CDR3 protein: CASSVGVGNEQFF. The CDR3 nucleotides read TGTGCCAGCAGCGTCGGGGTAGGGAATGAGCAGTTCTTC.

The rearrangement uses TRBV9 and TRBJ1-1; tentatively, D is TRBD1 (5 bases). The CDR3 covers 13 residues. The V and J ends lost 0 bases and 3 bases respectively, with 6 bases between them. Germline V gene lookup returns CDR1 SGDLS and CDR2 YYNGEE. This chain's CDR3 is CASSVEGDTEAFF. In DNA, the CDR3 is TGTGCCAGCAGCGTAGAAGGGGACACTGAAGCTTTCTTT.

The chain combines TRBV19 with TRBJ1-5; tentatively, D is TRBD1 (6 bases). With 9 bases removed from V and 2 bases from J, the gap between germline ends came to 29 bases. This CDR3 spans 19 amino acids. Germline-derived CDR1 and CDR2 are LNHDA and SQIVND (reference sequence). For the CDR3, the DNA is TGTGCCAGCACTTCCAGGTACTCTCAGGGGACGGTGGGCAATCAGCCCCAGCATTTT. This translates into CASTSRYSQGTVGNQPQHF.

The V gene is TRBV7-8, the J gene TRBJ2-7; 8 bases are a match to TRBD1. The V and J ends lost 2 bases and 2 bases, in that order; junction bases with no gene match: 2. The CDR3 contains 14 residues. In germline, CDR1 is SGHVS, CDR2 FQNEAQ. As DNA, the CDR3 is TGTGCCAGCAGCTTACGGGGACAGGCCTACGAGCAGTACTTC. Translating gives CASSLRGQAYEQYF.

Judged by abundance, this clone is medium-sized (0.01 to 0.1%). This chain joins TRBV30 and TRBJ1-2; weak D call: TRBD1 (5 bases). The CDR3 has 14 amino acids. V lost 0 bases, J lost 6 bases, and 14 bases lay in between. From germline, CDR1 is GTSNPN and CDR2 SVGIG (reference sequence). The CDR3, as DNA: TGTGCCTGGAGTGTAGGGGCAGGGAAACATGGCTACACCTTC. It codes for CAWSVGAGKHGYTF.

The CDR3 here is CAWGSRGNQPQHF. The CDR3 DNA follows: TGTGCCTGGGGGTCACGGGGCAATCAGCCCCAGCATTTT. The chain employs TRBV30 and TRBJ1-5; D gene unclear. Deletions cut 5 bases from V and 2 bases from J, with 10 bases between. The CDR3 has 13 amino acids. Germline CDR1 is GTSNPN and CDR2 is SVGIG (reference sequence).

The chain links TRBV6-2 or TRBV6-3 to TRBJ2-7; 7 bases fit TRBD2. The germline V gene has CDR1 MNHEY and CDR2 SVGEGT. The CDR3 runs to 18 residues. Unmatched junction bases numbered 11, after V lost 0 bases and J lost 0 bases. In DNA, the CDR3 is TGTGCCAGCAGTTACTCGATCGAGACGCGGGGGAGCTCCTACGAGCAGTACGTC. Translation gives CASSYSIETRGSSYEQYV.

The V call is TRBV2, the J call TRBJ1-2, with D hard to call. This CDR3 is 15 amino acids long. The germline V gene encodes CDR1 SNHLY and CDR2 FYNNEI. V was clipped by 0 bases and J by 6 bases, with 14 bases between them. The CDR3 DNA reads TGTGCCAGCAGTGAAGCGGGAGGACGACCGGATGGCTACACCTTC. Translated: CASSEAGGRPDGYTF.

V and J are TRBV7-3 and TRBJ2-1; 7 bases align to TRBD2. The germline CDR1 and CDR2 sequences are SGHTA and FQGTGA. The CDR3 totals 15 residues. V shed 3 bases and J 0 bases; nucleotides not matched to a gene: 2. The CDR3 region has the DNA TGTGCCAGCAGCTTTGGCGGGAGCTCCTACAATGAGCAGTTCTTC. As protein: CASSFGGSSYNEQFF.

V gene TRBV5-1 combines with J gene TRBJ1-1; a possible D gene is TRBD1 (5 bases). Germline lookup yields CDR1 SGHRS and CDR2 YFSETQ. The length of the CDR3 is 14 residues. V dropped 3 bases and J dropped 2 bases, with 11 bases sitting between them. Here the CDR3 DNA reads TGCGCCAGCAGCTCGGGCGGGGGAAACACTGAAGCTTTCTTT. It is translated as CASSSGGGNTEAFF. The entire variable domain, with the rest obtained from reference TRBV5-1 and TRBJ1-1, is as follows: KAGVTQTPRYLIKTRGQQVTLSCSPISGHRSVSWYQQTPGQGLQFLFEYFSETQRNKGNFPGRFSGRQFSNSRSEMNVSTLELGDSALYLCASSSGGGNTEAFFGQGTRLTVV.